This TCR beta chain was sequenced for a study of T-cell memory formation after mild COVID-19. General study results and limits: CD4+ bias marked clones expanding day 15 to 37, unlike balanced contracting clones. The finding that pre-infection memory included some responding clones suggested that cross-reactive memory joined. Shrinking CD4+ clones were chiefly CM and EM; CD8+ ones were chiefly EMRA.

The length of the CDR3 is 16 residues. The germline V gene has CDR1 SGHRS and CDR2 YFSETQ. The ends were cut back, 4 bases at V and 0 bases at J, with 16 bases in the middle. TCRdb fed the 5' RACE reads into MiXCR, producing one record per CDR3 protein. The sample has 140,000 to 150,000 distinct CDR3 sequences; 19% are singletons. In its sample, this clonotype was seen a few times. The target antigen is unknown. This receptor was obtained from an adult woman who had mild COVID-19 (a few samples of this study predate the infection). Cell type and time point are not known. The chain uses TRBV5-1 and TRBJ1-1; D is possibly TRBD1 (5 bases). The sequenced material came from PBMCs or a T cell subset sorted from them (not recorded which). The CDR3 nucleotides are TGCGCCAGCAGCGATGGGGGGACGGCGTTGAACACTGAAGCTTTCTTT. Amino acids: CASSDGGTALNTEAFF.